One sample yielded the 9 T cell receptor beta chains listed below, sequenced in a study of Ad26.COV2.S vaccination and SARS-CoV-2 variants. The treatment here: some 19 received Ad26.COV2.S at low or high dose, single or two shots; five or six received placebo; per-sample allocation not given. Sampling happened 63 days after the first vaccine or placebo injection. Only in-frame clones appear in the TCRdb table, and some are missing; sequencing was by immunoSEQ multiplex PCR. The data hold hundreds of thousands of clones, with 70% to 90% observed a single time. This sample comprised peripheral blood, obtained in a trial of Ad26.COV2.S vaccine versus placebo. These TCRs come from a person between 18 and 60 years old who received the Ad26.COV2.S COVID-19 vaccine or a placebo.

The CDR3 sequence is CASSIGGTARSSYNEQFF. The CDR3 region has the DNA TGTGCCAGTAGTATAGGGGGGACAGCTCGAAGCTCCTACAATGAGCAGTTCTTC. The chain joins TRBV19 to TRBJ2-1, with TRBD1 matching over 7 bases. Germline loops: CDR1 LNHDA, CDR2 SQIVND (reference sequence). The CDR3 covers 18 residues. The V gene end was trimmed by 1 base and the J gene end by 0 bases; junction bases not matched to a gene: 9.

Remarks on this clone: The junction departs from germline at one end; a sequencing error may be responsible. The chain has TRBV7-7 and TRBJ1-5; D is unresolved. This CDR3 spans 13 amino acids. Germline-derived CDR1 and CDR2 are SSHAT and FNYEAQ (reference sequence). The CDR3 nucleotides are TGTGCTAGCAGCCCGGACGTCAATCAGCCCCAGCATTTT. Encoded protein: CASSPDVNQPQHF.

As to this clone: The sample has other DNA sequences that encode this CDR3 too. The genes are TRBV9 and TRBJ1-6, with 7 bases identical to TRBD1. The V gene's germline CDR1 is SGDLS and CDR2 YYNGEE. The trim removed 0 bases at V and 7 bases at J, leaving 1 base unmatched. CDR3 size: 14 residues. CDR3 residues: CASSVGQGNSPLHF. CDR3 DNA sequence: TGTGCCAGCAGCGTAGGACAGGGAAATTCACCCCTCCACTTT.

V gene TRBV10-3 combines with J gene TRBJ2-7, with D tentatively TRBD2 (6 bases). Trimming took off 5 bases at V and 0 bases at J, with 11 bases between the two ends. This CDR3 is built from 14 residues. Germline CDR1 ENHRY, CDR2 SYGVKD. The chain's CDR3 is CAISRPGSSYEQYF. CDR3 coding DNA: TGTGCCATCAGTAGGCCCGGGAGCTCCTACGAGCAGTACTTC.

In this sample, this clone turned up once. This may arise from a read error, as a much more abundant clone is one base away. This rearrangement joins TRBV3-1 (or the pseudogene TRBV3-2) to TRBJ2-7, with D unclear. Germline-derived CDR1 and CDR2 are LGHDT and YNNKEL (reference sequence). The CDR3 extends over 11 amino acids. Trimming pared 4 bases from V and 4 bases from J, leaving 5 bases between. The CDR3 DNA reads as TGTGCCAGCAGCCTCGGATACGAGCAGTACTTC. It codes for CASSLGYEQYF.

The rearrangement links TRBV5-4 to TRBJ2-5, with D possibly TRBD2 on 6 matching bases. Germline lookup yields CDR1 SGHNT and CDR2 YYREEE (reference sequence). The CDR3 covers 13 residues. V lost 3 bases and J 5 bases, leaving 11 bases between the germline ends. CDR3 loop: CASSSLAIETQYF. The CDR3 DNA is TGTGCCAGCAGCTCCCTAGCGATTGAGACCCAGTACTTC.

The J gene is TRBJ1-2, the V gene TRBV7-2; the D is unclear. CDR1 is SGHTA and CDR2 is FQGNSA in the germline V gene. The V and J ends lost 7 bases and 5 bases respectively, with 14 bases between them. The CDR3 spans 13 residues. This CDR3 is CASNPTGSYGYTF. The CDR3 coding sequence is TGTGCCAGCAACCCGACCGGGAGTTATGGCTACACCTTC. Full variable domain (outside the CDR3, taken from reference TRBV7-2 and TRBJ1-2): GAGVSQSPSNKVTEKGKDVELRCDPISGHTALYWYRQSLGQGLEFLIYFQGNSAPDKSGLPSDRFSAERTGGSVSTLTIQRTQQEDSAVYLCASNPTGSYGYTFGSGTRLTVV.

The genes are TRBV7-2 and TRBJ2-5; D unclear. The CDR3 spans 11 residues. V lost 2 bases, J lost 5 bases, and 3 bases lay in between. Germline V gene data show CDR1 as SGHTA and CDR2 as FQGNSA. The CDR3 DNA reads as TGTGCCAGCAGCTTATGGGAGACCCAGTACTTC. This codes for CASSLWETQYF.

The chain joins TRBV6-6 to TRBJ1-5; possible D gene TRBD1, 5 bases. With 7 bases removed from V and 0 bases from J, the gap between germline ends came to 16 bases. This CDR3 is 16 amino acids long. Per germline, CDR1 MNHNY and CDR2 SVGAGI (reference sequence). The DNA for the CDR3 is TGTGCCAGCACCCACGGGGCAATCAGTAGCAATCAGCCCCAGCATTTT. Protein product: CASTHGAISSNQPQHF.